The 21 T cell receptor beta chains below all came from one sample that was sequenced in a study of cytomegalovirus exposure and HLA in healthy donors. Data came from immunoSEQ multiplex PCR; TCRdb stores just in-frame clones and leaves some out. The table records tens of thousands of clones, approximately 80% of them present only once. Sequencing was carried out using PBMCs. All receptors come from a man aged 30 to 45 in good health and CMV-seronegative.

CDR3 nucleotides: TGTGCCAGCAGCCTCACAGGGGGTGGAAACACCATATATTTT. Translated, it gives CASSLTGGGNTIYF. The rearrangement joins TRBV7-9 to TRBJ1-3; TRBD1 matches 8 bases. This CDR3 is 14 amino acids long. In germline, CDR1 is SEHNR, CDR2 FQNEAQ (reference sequence). V gave up 5 bases and J gave up 3 bases; unmatched junction bases: 3.

V is TRBV9 and J is TRBJ1-1, with D perhaps TRBD1 (5 bases). Trimming pared 5 bases from V and 4 bases from J, leaving 12 bases between. The CDR3 is 13 amino acids. Germline CDR1 reads SGDLS; CDR2 reads YYNGEE. CDR3 loop: CASSAAGGTEAFF. The CDR3 bases are TGTGCCAGCAGTGCGGCGGGGGGCACTGAAGCTTTCTTT.

This chain links TRBV11-3 with TRBJ2-5; TRBD2 matches at 9 bases. The CDR3 extends over 14 amino acids. The J segment lost 4 bases and the V segment lost 0 bases, leaving 0 bases of the junction unmatched. The germline gives CDR1 SGHNT, CDR2 YENEEA. The CDR3 nucleotides read TGTGCCAGCAGCTTAGAGCGGGAGGGAGAGACCCAGTACTTC. It translates to CASSLEREGETQYF.

This clone has just a few counts. The V call is TRBV4-2, the J call TRBJ1-2; D possibly corresponds to TRBD1 (5 bases). V was trimmed by 1 base and J by 6 bases, leaving 15 bases between them. Per germline, CDR1 LGHNA and CDR2 YNFKEQ. This CDR3 has 15 residues. The CDR3 DNA reads as TGTGCCAGCAGCCAAGCCGCAGGGCCTCGGGATGGCTACACCTTC. Residues: CASSQAAGPRDGYTF.

This chain uses TRBV9 with TRBJ2-5; 11 nucleotides align to TRBD2. Germline V gene sequence: CDR1 SGDLS, CDR2 YYNGEE. This CDR3 is built from 17 residues. V lost 6 bases to trimming and J lost 5 bases; unmatched junction nucleotides: 15. CDR3 nucleotide sequence: TGTGCCAGCATGTCCGTCTCTAGCGGGGGGCGGGAGGAGACCCAGTACTTC. Translated, it gives CASMSVSSGGREETQYF.

The CDR3 spells CASSVLRGGVYEQYF. The CDR3 region has the DNA TGTGCCAGTAGTGTATTGCGGGGGGGCGTCTACGAGCAGTACTTC. The chain couples TRBV19 to TRBJ2-7; 9 bases line up with TRBD2. V was pared by 5 bases and J by 3 bases, with 8 bases of the junction left unmatched. Germline-derived CDR1 and CDR2 are LNHDA and SQIVND (reference sequence). The CDR3 extends over 15 amino acids.

The chain combines TRBV5-5 with TRBJ1-2, with no clear D. V was trimmed by 0 bases and J by 0 bases, leaving 12 bases between them. Germline values: CDR1 SGHKS, CDR2 YYEKEE (reference sequence). This CDR3 contains 16 residues. The CDR3 DNA sequence: TGTGCCAGCAGCTTGGCCCCCCGAGAGACTAACTATGGCTACACCTTC. It codes for CASSLAPRETNYGYTF. Together with reference TRBV5-5 and TRBJ1-2, the CDR3 gives the full variable domain: DAGVTQSPTHLIKTRGQQVTLRCSPISGHKSVSWYQQVLGQGPQFIFQYYEKEERGRGNFPDRFSARQFPNYSSELNVNALLLGDSALYLCASSLAPRETNYGYTFGSGTRLTVV.

This chain joins TRBV10-3 and TRBJ2-1; 8 nucleotides match TRBD2. The CDR3 runs to 15 residues. Trimming at V came to 6 bases and at J to 6 bases, leaving 10 bases not matched to a gene. The V gene's germline CDR1 is ENHRY and CDR2 SYGVKD. The CDR3 region is CAIRELSGGSNEQFF. CDR3 nucleotides: TGTGCCATCAGAGAGCTAAGCGGGGGATCCAATGAGCAGTTCTTC.

V and J are TRBV19 and TRBJ1-6; tentatively, D is TRBD1 (6 bases). The CDR3 length is 15 residues. From germline, CDR1 is LNHDA and CDR2 SQIVND (reference sequence). Trimming left V 9 bases short and J 5 bases short, with 17 bases between. CDR3 nucleotide sequence: TGTGCCAGCACTCTACAGGGTAATGATAATTCACCCCTCCACTTT. Translating it yields CASTLQGNDNSPLHF.

The rearrangement joins TRBV18 to TRBJ1-2; D unresolved. The CDR3 is 11 amino acids. With 3 bases removed from V and 5 bases from J, the gap between germline ends came to 4 bases. Germline V lookup: CDR1 KGHSH, CDR2 LQKENI. DNA for the CDR3: TGTGCCAGCTCACCCATTTATGGCTACACCTTC. Its protein is CASSPIYGYTF.

The J gene is TRBJ2-1, the V gene TRBV7-2; TRBD2 matches at 10 bases. J gave up 6 bases and V 5 bases, and 7 bases lay outside the gene matches. Germline V gene lookup returns CDR1 SGHTA and CDR2 FQGNSA. The CDR3 loop spans 15 amino acids. CDR3 amino acids: CASSGAGGWGNEQFF. CDR3 coding DNA: TGTGCCAGCAGCGGAGCGGGGGGGTGGGGCAATGAGCAGTTCTTC.

The chain joins TRBV18 to TRBJ1-1, with TRBD1 matching over 8 bases. The CDR3 is 14 residues long. Per germline, CDR1 KGHSH and CDR2 LQKENI. V gave up 6 bases and J gave up 2 bases; unmatched junction bases: 5. In nucleotides, the CDR3 is TGTGCCAGCTCCGCAGGACAGGGAAACACTGAAGCTTTCTTT. This translates into CASSAGQGNTEAFF. The whole variable domain, remainder taken from reference TRBV18 and TRBJ1-1, is NAGVMQNPRHLVRRRGQEARLRCSPMKGHSHVYWYRQLPEEGLKFMVYLQKENIIDESGMPKERFSAEFPKEGPSILRIQQVVRGDSAAYFCASSAGQGNTEAFFGQGTRLTVV.

This clone appeared once. This chain joins TRBV28 and TRBJ2-1; no definite D call. This CDR3 contains 11 residues. V shed 6 bases and J shed 7 bases, with 7 bases lying between them. Germline values: CDR1 MDHEN, CDR2 SYDVKM. CDR3 region: CASSLNNEQFF. The CDR3 DNA reads as TGTGCCAGCAGCCTAAATAATGAGCAGTTCTTC. Filled out from reference TRBV28 and TRBJ2-1, the complete variable domain reads DVKVTQSSRYLVKRTGEKVFLECVQDMDHENMFWYRQDPGLGLRLIYFSYDVKMKEKGDIPEGYSVSREKKERFSLILESASTNQTSMYLCASSLNNEQFFGPGTRLTVL.

In its sample, this clone was seen a few times. Other nucleotide sequences from this sample produce the same CDR3. The rearrangement links TRBV7-9 to TRBJ2-3, with D possibly TRBD2 on 6 matching bases. This CDR3 contains 17 residues. CDR1 and CDR2 from the germline V gene are SEHNR and FQNEAQ (reference sequence). Deletions cut 4 bases from V and 1 base from J, with 18 bases between. Here the CDR3 DNA reads TGTGCCAGCAGCTCCCCTGCGGGGCTTGTCGGCACAGATACGCAGTATTTT. It specifies CASSSPAGLVGTDTQYF.

The chain is built from TRBV4-1 and TRBJ2-1; 11 bases are a match to TRBD1. In germline, CDR1 is MGHRA, CDR2 YSYEKL. The CDR3 is 15 residues long. The V and J ends lost 3 bases and 7 bases, in that order; junction bases with no gene match: 5. CDR3 DNA sequence: TGCGCCAGCAGCCAGGGACAGGGGGTGGGGAATGAGCAGTTCTTC. This encodes CASSQGQGVGNEQFF.

The V call is TRBV6-1, the J call TRBJ1-6; TRBD1 aligns across 8 bases. CDR1 and CDR2 from the germline V gene are MNHNS and SASEGT. The trim removed 2 bases at V and 3 bases at J, leaving 6 bases unmatched. The CDR3 is 17 amino acids. CDR3 protein: CASSETAGGLYNSPLHF. The CDR3 bases are TGTGCCAGCAGTGAAACGGCAGGGGGCCTCTATAATTCACCCCTCCACTTT.

This clone was seen only once. This chain links TRBV6-4 with TRBJ1-1, with 8 bases lining up with TRBD1. V dropped 4 bases and J dropped 1; count of bases not matched to a gene: 5. Germline lookup yields CDR1 MRHNA and CDR2 SNTAGT. This CDR3 region has 15 residues. The CDR3 loop is CASSVSGQANTEAFF. The CDR3 DNA follows: TGTGCCAGCAGTGTCTCGGGACAGGCGAACACTGAAGCTTTCTTT.

The chain recombines TRBV5-8 with TRBJ1-1, with D tentatively TRBD1 (6 bases). CDR1 SGHTS and CDR2 YDEGEE come from the germline V gene. The CDR3 has 17 amino acids. V was trimmed by 4 bases and J by 5 bases, leaving 24 bases between them. The DNA of the CDR3 is TGTGCCAGCAGCACTTGGGAGGGGTACAGGGTGTTAACTGAAGCTTTCTTT. Amino acid sequence: CASSTWEGYRVLTEAFF.

The chain uses TRBV28 and TRBJ1-2; a possible D gene is TRBD1 (5 bases). Germline lookup yields CDR1 MDHEN and CDR2 SYDVKM. The ends were cut back, 4 bases at V and 0 bases at J, with 12 bases in the middle. The CDR3 contains 15 residues. CDR3 sequence: CASSSPAGPNYGYTF. CDR3 nucleotide sequence: TGTGCCAGCAGTTCTCCAGCGGGACCTAACTATGGCTACACCTTC.

The chain employs TRBV5-6 and TRBJ2-1, with D possibly TRBD1 on 5 matching bases. V was cut by 4 bases and J by 3 bases, with 14 bases left in between. The CDR3 contains 15 residues. Germline CDR1 reads SGHDT; CDR2 reads YYEEEE. As DNA, the CDR3 is TGTGCCAGCAGCCGATCCAGGGAAAACTACAATGAGCAGTTCTTC. It is translated as CASSRSRENYNEQFF.

This clone was detected once. This rearrangement joins TRBV6-5 to TRBJ2-2; 7 bases map to TRBD1. CDR1 is MNHEY and CDR2 is SVGAGI in the germline V gene. V dropped 5 bases and J dropped 4; count of bases not matched to a gene: 4. This CDR3 has 14 amino acids. The CDR3 is CASSQDRATGELFF. The CDR3 DNA sequence: TGTGCCAGCAGTCAAGACAGGGCCACCGGGGAGCTGTTTTTT.